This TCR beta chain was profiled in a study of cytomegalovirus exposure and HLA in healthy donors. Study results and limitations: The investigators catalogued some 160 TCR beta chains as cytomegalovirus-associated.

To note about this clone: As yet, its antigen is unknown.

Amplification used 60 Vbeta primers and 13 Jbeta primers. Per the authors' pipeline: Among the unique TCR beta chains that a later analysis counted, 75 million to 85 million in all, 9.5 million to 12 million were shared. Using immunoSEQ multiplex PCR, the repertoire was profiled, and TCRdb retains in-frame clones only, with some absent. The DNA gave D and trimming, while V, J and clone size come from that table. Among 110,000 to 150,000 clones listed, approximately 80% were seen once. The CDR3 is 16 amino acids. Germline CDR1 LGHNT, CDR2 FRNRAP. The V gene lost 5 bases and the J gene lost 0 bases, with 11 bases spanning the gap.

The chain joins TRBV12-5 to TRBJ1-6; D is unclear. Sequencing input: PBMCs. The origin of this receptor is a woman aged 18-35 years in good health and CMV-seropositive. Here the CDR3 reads CASGPGASSYNSPLHF. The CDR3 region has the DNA TGTGCTAGTGGTCCAGGTGCCAGCTCCTATAATTCACCCCTCCACTTT.